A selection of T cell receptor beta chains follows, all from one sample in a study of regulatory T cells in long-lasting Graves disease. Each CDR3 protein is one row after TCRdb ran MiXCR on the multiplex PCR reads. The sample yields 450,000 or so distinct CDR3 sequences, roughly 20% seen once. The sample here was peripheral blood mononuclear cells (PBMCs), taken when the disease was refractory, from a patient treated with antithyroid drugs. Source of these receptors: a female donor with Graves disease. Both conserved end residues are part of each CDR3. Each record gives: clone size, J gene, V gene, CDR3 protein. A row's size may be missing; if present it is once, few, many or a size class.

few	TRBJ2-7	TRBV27	CASSSTGDLRFYEQYF
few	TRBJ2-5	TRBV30	CAWSVRAGGKETQYF
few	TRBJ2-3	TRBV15	CATSRVGRPNTDTQYF
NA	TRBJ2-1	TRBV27	CASSLPEKRRIHNEQFF
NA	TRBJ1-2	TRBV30	CAWSVQGYGYTF
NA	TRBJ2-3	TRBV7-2	CASSLARTSRGTSTDTQYF
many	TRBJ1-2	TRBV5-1	CASKIAPMANYGYTF
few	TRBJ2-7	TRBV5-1	CASSIEREVQTYEQYF
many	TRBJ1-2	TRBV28	CASSFQGGIVYGYTF
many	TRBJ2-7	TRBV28	CASSLGDPRTGEQYF
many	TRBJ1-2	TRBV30	CAWSALPPGNYGYTF
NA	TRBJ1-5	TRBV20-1	CSANAIYSNQPQHF
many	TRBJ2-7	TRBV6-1	CASRDLAGVYEQYF
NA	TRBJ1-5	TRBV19	CASSIPSWGYPNQPQHF
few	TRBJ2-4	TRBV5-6	CASSGTTSGRTLAKNIQYF
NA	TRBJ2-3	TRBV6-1	CASIDRQGSTDTQYF
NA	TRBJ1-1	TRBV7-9	CASSHPLQGLGTEAFF
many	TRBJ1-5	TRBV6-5	CASSYGEDQPQHF
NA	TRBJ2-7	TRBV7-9	CASSPTPTYEQYF
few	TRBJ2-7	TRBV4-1	CASSQEVISSYEQYF
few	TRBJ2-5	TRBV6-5	CASSYRRGETQYF
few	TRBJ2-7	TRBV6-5	CASSYPRLGPYEQYF
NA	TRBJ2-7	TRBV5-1	CASSSARRGLGYEQYF
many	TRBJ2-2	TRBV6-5	CASSYHGTRGGGTGELFF
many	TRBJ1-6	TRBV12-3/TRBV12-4	CASSLAGFNSPLHF
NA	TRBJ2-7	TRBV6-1	CASSYSGTSGYEQYF
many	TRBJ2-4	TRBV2	CASSSVGIQYF
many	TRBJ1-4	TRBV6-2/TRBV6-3	CASSSATGSNEKLFF
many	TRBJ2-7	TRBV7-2	CASSSAGLRVYEQYF
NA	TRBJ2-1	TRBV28	CASSFLGPNSYNEQFF
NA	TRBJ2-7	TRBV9	CASSSTGARAYEQYF
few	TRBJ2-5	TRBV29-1	CSVSRGSSEETQYF
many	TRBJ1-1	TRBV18	CASSPGTVNTEAFF
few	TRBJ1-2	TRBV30	CAWRTQTGYGYTF
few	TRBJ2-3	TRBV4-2	CASRGTGTDTQYF
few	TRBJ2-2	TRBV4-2	CASSRPSTGELFF
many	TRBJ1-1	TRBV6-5	CASSYKNTEAFF
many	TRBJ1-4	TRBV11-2	CASSFAPDRELFF
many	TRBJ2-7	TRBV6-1	CASSKEVVYEQYF
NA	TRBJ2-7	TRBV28	CASSFNQDGDSSYEQYF
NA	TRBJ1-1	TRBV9	CASSVAPGGGTEAFF
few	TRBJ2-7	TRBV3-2	CASSQDREGEQYF
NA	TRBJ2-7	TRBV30	CAWSEAALSYEQYF
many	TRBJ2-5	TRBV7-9	CASSPDLGVDQETQYF
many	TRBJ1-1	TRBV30	CAWSDRADTEAFF
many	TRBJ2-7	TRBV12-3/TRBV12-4	CASRATRGLAGIYEQYF
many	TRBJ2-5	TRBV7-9	CASSLPVEETQYF
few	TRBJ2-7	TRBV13	CASSSVFDRAKFRNYEQYF
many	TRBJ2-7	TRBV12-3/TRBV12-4	CASSLRGWAYEQYF
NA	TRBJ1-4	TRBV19	CASSSTAAEKLFF
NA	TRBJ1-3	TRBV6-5	CASSSVWGAIGNTIYF
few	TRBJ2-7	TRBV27	CASSFMQGSGEQYF
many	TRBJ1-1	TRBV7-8	CASSPTAWALGTEAFF
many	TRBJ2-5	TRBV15	CATSTSGIGETQYF
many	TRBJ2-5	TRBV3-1	CASRNGLAGETQYF
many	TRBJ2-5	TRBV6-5	CASSYVGAGETQYF
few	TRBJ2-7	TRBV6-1	CASSGRRDRSPYEQYF
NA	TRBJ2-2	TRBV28	CASSPSSGRASYTGELFF
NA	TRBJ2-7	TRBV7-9	CASSLVGGAPREQYF